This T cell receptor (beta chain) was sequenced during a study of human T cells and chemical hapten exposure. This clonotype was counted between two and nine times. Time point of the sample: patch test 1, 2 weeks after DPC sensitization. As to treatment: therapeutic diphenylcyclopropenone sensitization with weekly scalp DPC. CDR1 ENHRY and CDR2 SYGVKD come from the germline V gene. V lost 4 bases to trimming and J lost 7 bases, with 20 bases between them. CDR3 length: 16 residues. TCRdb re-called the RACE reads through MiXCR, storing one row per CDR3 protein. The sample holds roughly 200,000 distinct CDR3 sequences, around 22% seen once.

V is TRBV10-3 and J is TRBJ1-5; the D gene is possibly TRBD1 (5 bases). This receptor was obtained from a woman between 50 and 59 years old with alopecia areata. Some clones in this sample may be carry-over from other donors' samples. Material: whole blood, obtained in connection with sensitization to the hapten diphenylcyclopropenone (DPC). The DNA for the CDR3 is TGTGCCATCAGTGGCTCCGGGACCCGAGGTGTACAGCCCCAGCATTTT. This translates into CAISGSGTRGVQPQHF.